This T cell receptor beta chain is drawn from a study of sequential checkpoint blockade in melanoma. Study-level information: TCRβ was sequenced from DNA of about 94 pretreatment tumors. About two dozen patients had tumor biopsies before treatment and at week 13.

Study conclusions and caveats: Clinical benefit was about 30 times likelier when tumor T-cell fraction and clonality increased.

Treatment specified: randomized to nivolumab then ipilimumab (arm A) or the reverse (arm B). Clones were sequenced by immunoSEQ multiplex PCR, and TCRdb holds only the in-frame ones, with some missing. The profile shows around 4,500 clones, 24% of them singletons. Details on this clone: Antigen unknown.

Germline assignment: CDR1 SGHNT and CDR2 YENEEA. The length of the CDR3 is 18 residues. V shed 3 bases and J 0 bases; nucleotides not matched to a gene: 6. The chain is built from TRBV11-3 and TRBJ2-4, with TRBD2 matching over 12 bases. The source is a human donor with melanoma. The sample here was tumor tissue (inferred from file names), taken from a patient given nivolumab and ipilimumab in sequence. The CDR3 bases are TGTGCCAGCAGCTTGCGACTAGCGGGGGAGCTAGCCAAAAACATTCAGTACTTC. Residues: CASSLRLAGELAKNIQYF.